These 30 T cell receptor beta chains came from one sample sequenced in a study of cytomegalovirus exposure and HLA in healthy donors. 13 Jbeta primers and 60 Vbeta primers were used for the PCR. Sequenced by immunoSEQ multiplex PCR; TCRdb stores in-frame clones only, minus some. The sample consists of 150,000 to 200,000 clones, around 85% of them appearing once. Sequencing input: PBMCs. The source is a boy aged 2 to 10 in good health and CMV-seronegative.

The sample holds one count of this clone. V gene TRBV28 combines with J gene TRBJ2-1; a possible D gene is TRBD2 (5 bases). CDR3 length equals 14 residues. Germline-derived CDR1 and CDR2 are MDHEN and SYDVKM. V shed 3 bases and J shed 5 bases, with 11 bases lying between them. The CDR3 DNA follows: TGTGCCAGCAGTTTCGGCGGGTTGGACAATGAGCAGTTCTTC. This translates into CASSFGGLDNEQFF.

The V and J genes are TRBV10-2 and TRBJ2-1; 9 bases agree with TRBD2. Trimming cost V 6 bases and J 2 bases; bases outside gene matches: 11. The germline V gene encodes CDR1 WSHSY and CDR2 SAAADI. This CDR3 has 17 amino acids. The CDR3 region is CASSPVGLAGPYNEQFF. CDR3 sequence (DNA): TGCGCCAGCAGCCCCGTAGGCCTAGCGGGACCCTACAATGAGCAGTTCTTC.

V is TRBV10-1 and J is TRBJ1-5, with D possibly matching TRBD1 (5 bases). V was trimmed by 3 bases and J by 6 bases, leaving 9 bases between them. Germline CDR1 WNHNN, CDR2 SYGVQD (reference sequence). The CDR3 runs to 13 residues. Written as DNA, the CDR3 is TGCGCCAGCAGTGACGGGGGAGGTCAGCCCCAGCATTTT. Its translation is CASSDGGGQPQHF.

The CDR3 nucleotides read TGTGCCTGGAGCATGGGAGCCGGCTACACCTTC. It encodes CAWSMGAGYTF. This chain joins TRBV30 and TRBJ1-2; D is unclear. The length of the CDR3 is 11 residues. Deletions cut 3 bases from V and 8 bases from J, with 10 bases between. Germline V CDR1 and CDR2: GTSNPN, SVGIG (reference sequence). Using reference TRBV30 and TRBJ1-2 for the parts outside the CDR3, the full variable domain is SQTIHQWPATLVQPVGSPLSLECTVEGTSNPNLYWYRQAAGRGLQLLFYSVGIGQISSEVPQNLSASRPQDRQFILSSKKLLLSDSGFYLCAWSMGAGYTFGSGTRLTVV.

The V call is TRBV2, the J call TRBJ2-2; 9 positions match TRBD1. The CDR3 is 15 amino acids. Germline V gives CDR1 SNHLY, CDR2 FYNNEI. J was trimmed by 1 base and V by 6 bases; bases with no gene match: 3. The chain's CDR3 is CASRPDRGNTGELFF. The DNA for the CDR3 is TGTGCCAGCAGGCCGGACAGGGGGAACACCGGGGAGCTGTTTTTT. The complete variable domain, with remaining parts taken from reference TRBV2 and TRBJ2-2, reads EPEVTQTPSHQVTQMGQEVILRCVPISNHLYFYWYRQILGQKVEFLVSFYNNEISEKSEIFDDQFSVERPDGSNFTLKIRSTKLEDSAMYFCASRPDRGNTGELFFGEGSRLTVL.

The chain has TRBV19 and TRBJ2-1; the D gene is possibly TRBD2 (5 bases). CDR1 and CDR2 (germline): LNHDA, SQIVND (reference sequence). This CDR3 comprises 16 residues. V dropped 0 bases and J dropped 4 bases, with 13 bases sitting between them. In nucleotides, the CDR3 is TGTGCCAGTAGTATAGATCACCTAGCCGGTTACAATGAGCAGTTCTTC. This gives the protein CASSIDHLAGYNEQFF.

The chain is built from TRBV14 and TRBJ2-6; D unresolved. From germline, CDR1 is SGHDN and CDR2 FVKESK. The CDR3 has 15 amino acids. The V end lost 4 bases, the J end lost 1 base, and 8 bases lay between the germline ends. The CDR3 here is CASSPLLSGANVLTF. The CDR3 DNA reads TGTGCCAGCAGCCCACTACTATCTGGGGCCAACGTCCTGACTTTC.

The genes are TRBV5-1 and TRBJ2-6; D remains ambiguous. The CDR3 totals 17 residues. The germline CDR1 and CDR2 sequences are SGHRS and YFSETQ. Between the trimmed V and J ends, which lost 5 bases and 0 bases, there was a span of 15 bases. CDR3 sequence reads: CASRSQPASSGANVLTF. The CDR3 coding sequence is TGCGCCAGCAGGTCGCAACCAGCGAGCTCTGGGGCCAACGTCCTGACTTTC.

This clone was recorded a few times. The chain joins TRBV12-5 to TRBJ1-3, with TRBD1 as a possible D gene (6 bases). This CDR3 spans 15 amino acids. From germline, CDR1 is LGHNT and CDR2 FRNRAP. Trimming removed 5 bases from V and 8 bases from J, with 19 bases in between. The CDR3 sequence: CASGIQGFPTDTIYF. In DNA, the CDR3 is TGTGCTAGTGGTATCCAGGGGTTCCCGACGGACACCATATATTTT. The full variable domain, its missing parts supplied by reference TRBV12-5 and TRBJ1-3, is DARVTQTPRHKVTEMGQEVTMRCQPILGHNTVFWYRQTMMQGLELLAYFRNRAPLDDSGMPKDRFSAEMPDATLATLKIQPSEPRDSAVYFCASGIQGFPTDTIYFGEGSWLTVV.

This clone was detected once. This chain uses TRBV4-1 with TRBJ2-7; D perhaps matches TRBD2 (6 bases). The ends were cut back, 1 base at V and 0 bases at J, with 13 bases in the middle. The CDR3 has 16 amino acids. Germline CDR1 and CDR2: MGHRA and YSYEKL. DNA of the CDR3: TGCGCCAGCAGCCAAGTGTGGCGGGATGGCTCCTACGAGCAGTACTTC. As protein: CASSQVWRDGSYEQYF.

The chain links TRBV19 to TRBJ2-2, with 7 bases identical to TRBD2. V gave up 6 bases and J gave up 1 base; unmatched junction bases: 2. Looked up from germline, CDR1 is LNHDA and CDR2 is SQIVND (reference sequence). The CDR3 is made up of 14 amino acids. CDR3 residues: CASRASGNTGELFF. In nucleotides, the CDR3 is TGTGCCAGTAGAGCTAGCGGGAACACCGGGGAGCTGTTTTTT.

The chain is built from TRBV11-2 and TRBJ2-1; TRBD1 is a possible D gene (6 bases). The CDR3 is made up of 14 amino acids. Trimming removed 1 base at V and 5 bases at J, with 9 bases between. Per germline, CDR1 SGHAT and CDR2 FQNNGV. CDR3 DNA: TGTGCCAGCAGCTTAGTCTGGGGGCACAATGAGCAGTTCTTC. This translates into CASSLVWGHNEQFF.

The rearrangement joins TRBV12-5 to TRBJ2-1, with a possible D match to TRBD1 (7 bases). Germline loops: CDR1 LGHNT, CDR2 FRNRAP. CDR3 size: 12 residues. The CDR3 loop reads CASRGAYNEQFF. The DNA for the CDR3 is TGTGCGTCCAGGGGGGCCTACAATGAGCAGTTCTTC. Full variable domain (missing parts from reference TRBV12-5 and TRBJ2-1): DARVTQTPRHKVTEMGQEVTMRCQPILGHNTVFWYRQTMMQGLELLAYFRNRAPLDDSGMPKDRFSAEMPDATLATLKIQPSEPRDSAVYFCASRGAYNEQFFGPGTRLTVL.

J is TRBJ2-1 and V is TRBV7-3; no firm D call. This CDR3 region has 13 residues. V lost 1 base and J lost 5, with 6 bases in between. CDR1 SGHTA and CDR2 FQGTGA come from the germline V gene. The CDR3 here is CASSLNSDNEQFF. For the CDR3, the DNA is TGTGCCAGCAGCTTAAACTCTGACAATGAGCAGTTCTTC.

The V and J genes are TRBV6-1 and TRBJ1-1, with D possibly being TRBD1 (6 bases). Germline V gene lookup returns CDR1 MNHNS and CDR2 SASEGT. V lost 5 bases and J 1 base, leaving 14 bases between the germline ends. The CDR3 is 15 residues long. CDR3 DNA sequence: TGTGCCAGCAGTACCGACAGGACTGGGAACACTGAAGCTTTCTTT. It specifies CASSTDRTGNTEAFF.

The sample holds one count of this clone. The rearrangement links TRBV15 to TRBJ2-3, with a possible D match to TRBD2 (6 bases). The CDR3 spans 12 residues. Trimming stripped 8 bases from V and 1 base from J, with 7 bases between. The germline V gene has CDR1 LNHNV and CDR2 YYDKDF (reference sequence). The CDR3 loop reads CATGGGTDTQYF. CDR3 in DNA: TGTGCCACCGGAGGGGGCACAGATACGCAGTATTTT.

This sequence joins TRBV2 and TRBJ2-7; 9 positions agree with TRBD2. The germline V gene has CDR1 SNHLY and CDR2 FYNNEI. The CDR3 length is 15 residues. After removal of 6 bases from V and 6 bases from J, the junction contained 12 bases not matched to a gene. The CDR3, as DNA: TGTGCCAGCAGAGCCGGGACTAGCAGGCCCCTCGAGCAGTACTTC. This gives the protein CASRAGTSRPLEQYF.

This rearrangement joins TRBV6-5 to TRBJ1-2; the match to TRBD1 covers 7 bases. Germline V gives CDR1 MNHEY, CDR2 SVGAGI. The CDR3 totals 12 residues. The V gene end was trimmed by 7 bases and the J gene end by 5 bases; junction bases not matched to a gene: 4. CDR3 in DNA: TGTGCCAGCACCGGGACAGATTATGGCTACACCTTC. As protein: CASTGTDYGYTF.

The chain carries TRBV28 and TRBJ2-7; D perhaps matches TRBD2 (7 bases). The ends were cut back, 5 bases at V and 1 base at J, with 24 bases in the middle. This CDR3 comprises 18 residues. The V gene's germline CDR1 is MDHEN and CDR2 SYDVKM. The CDR3 spells CASSLFVLLEGGSYEQYF. The CDR3 DNA follows: TGTGCCAGCAGTCTTTTCGTCCTTCTAGAGGGGGGGTCCTACGAGCAGTACTTC.

The V and J genes are TRBV9 and TRBJ2-1; TRBD2 matches 7 bases. The CDR3 consists of 17 residues. V trimming: 0 bases; J trimming: 3 bases; junction bases outside the gene matches: 9. Germline values: CDR1 SGDLS, CDR2 YYNGEE. CDR3 bases: TGTGCCAGCAGCGTAGCCTCGGTAGCGGGTATCTACAATGAGCAGTTCTTC. Protein sequence: CASSVASVAGIYNEQFF.

This chain connects TRBV6-6 to TRBJ2-7; D perhaps matches TRBD1 (5 bases). Trimming cost V 8 bases and J 0 bases, with 14 bases left between them. Germline CDR1 and CDR2: MNHNY and SVGAGI (reference sequence). The CDR3 consists of 14 residues. The CDR3, as DNA: TGTGCCAGCGAATCTGGACATTCCTCCTACGAGCAGTACTTC. It yields the protein CASESGHSSYEQYF.

This clone occurred a few times. The J gene is TRBJ2-2, the V gene TRBV15, with 11 bases fitting TRBD1. J was trimmed by 3 bases and V by 4 bases; bases with no gene match: 4. Germline V CDR1 and CDR2: LNHNV, YYDKDF (reference sequence). The CDR3 covers 16 residues. The CDR3 DNA is TGTGCCACCAGCAACCCGGGACAGGGGGACACCGGGGAGCTGTTTTTT. Amino acids: CATSNPGQGDTGELFF.

The chain combines TRBV7-9 with TRBJ1-3; maybe TRBD1 (6 bases). Trimming removed 2 bases at V and 10 bases at J, with 24 bases between. Germline V gene lookup returns CDR1 SEHNR and CDR2 FQNEAQ (reference sequence). The CDR3 contains 17 residues. This chain's CDR3 is CASSLRGGDRPGRTIYF. The CDR3 DNA follows: TGTGCCAGCAGCTTAAGAGGGGGTGACAGGCCCGGTCGGACCATATATTTT.

The chain joins TRBV5-1 to TRBJ2-5, with D perhaps TRBD2 (5 bases). The CDR3 totals 14 residues. CDR1 SGHRS and CDR2 YFSETQ come from the germline V gene. The V and J ends lost 2 bases and 5 bases respectively, with 13 bases between them. The CDR3 coding sequence is TGCGCCAGCAGCTTCGGCACGTCGGGGGAGACCCAGTACTTC. As protein: CASSFGTSGETQYF.

V and J are TRBV2 and TRBJ2-5; TRBD1 might be the D (6 bases). The V gene's germline CDR1 is SNHLY and CDR2 FYNNEI. This CDR3 contains 14 residues. With 1 base removed from V and 5 bases from J, the gap between germline ends came to 11 bases. The CDR3 protein is CASSEGRGRETQYF. The CDR3 DNA follows: TGTGCCAGCAGTGAAGGCAGGGGAAGGGAGACCCAGTACTTC. Full variable domain (outside the CDR3, taken from reference TRBV2 and TRBJ2-5): EPEVTQTPSHQVTQMGQEVILRCVPISNHLYFYWYRQILGQKVEFLVSFYNNEISEKSEIFDDQFSVERPDGSNFTLKIRSTKLEDSAMYFCASSEGRGRETQYFGPGTRLLVL.

This clone was counted only a few times. CDR3 amino acids: CASSLGQGFTDTQYF. CDR3 DNA sequence: TGCGCCAGCAGCTTGGGACAGGGGTTCACAGATACGCAGTATTTT. J is TRBJ2-3 and V is TRBV5-1; the match to TRBD1 covers 8 bases. V shed 0 bases and J 2 bases; nucleotides not matched to a gene: 2. Germline CDR1 SGHRS, CDR2 YFSETQ. CDR3 size: 15 residues. The full variable domain, in which reference TRBV5-1 and TRBJ2-3 provide the parts outside the CDR3, is KAGVTQTPRYLIKTRGQQVTLSCSPISGHRSVSWYQQTPGQGLQFLFEYFSETQRNKGNFPGRFSGRQFSNSRSEMNVSTLELGDSALYLCASSLGQGFTDTQYFGPGTRLTVL.

The chain links TRBV28 to TRBJ2-7; perhaps TRBD1 as D (5 bases). Trimming took off 6 bases at V and 3 bases at J, with 18 bases between the two ends. The V gene's germline CDR1 is MDHEN and CDR2 SYDVKM. The CDR3 spans 15 residues. CDR3 region: CASSEGVNTNYEQYF. The CDR3 nucleotides are TGTGCCAGCAGCGAAGGGGTCAACACGAACTACGAGCAGTACTTC.

V usage is TRBV5-4 and J usage is TRBJ2-6, with TRBD1 matching 9 bases. Germline V CDR1 and CDR2: SGHNT, YYREEE (reference sequence). The CDR3 is made up of 19 amino acids. The V segment lost 5 bases and the J segment 0 bases; nucleotides outside the gene matches: 12. This CDR3 is CASSFTRDRVYSGANVLTF. The CDR3 coding sequence is TGTGCCAGCAGTTTTACCCGGGACAGGGTATACTCTGGGGCCAACGTCCTGACTTTC.

This chain uses TRBV7-2 with TRBJ1-4, with D possibly being TRBD1 (6 bases). The CDR3 is 16 residues long. Germline V gene data show CDR1 as SGHTA and CDR2 as FQGNSA. The V end lost 3 bases, the J end lost 7 bases, and 18 bases lay between the germline ends. The CDR3, as DNA: TGTGCCAGCAGCTTCGAATGGGGGGGGCAGGGTGAAAAACTGTTTTTT. Its translation is CASSFEWGGQGEKLFF.

This chain links TRBV28 with TRBJ2-5; 8 nucleotides match TRBD2. Germline V gene sequence: CDR1 MDHEN, CDR2 SYDVKM. Trimming removed 5 bases from V and 0 bases from J; junction bases left unmatched: 8. The CDR3 consists of 16 residues. The CDR3, as DNA: TGTGCCAGCAGTCCCCCGGGGGGGCCGTACCAAGAGACCCAGTACTTC. Translating it yields CASSPPGGPYQETQYF.